This TCR beta chain was obtained from a study of T cell clonotyping in hematopoietic cell transplantation. The study, taken as a whole, reports: At the given depth, recipient repertoires were over 95% de novo clonotypes. Recipient TCR diversity dropped after transplant; expanded clonotypes rose from day 30 to 180. Graft donor and pretransplant recipient Inverse Simpson Index values predicted broader posttransplant TCR diversity.

Repertoires were generated with immunoSEQ multiplex PCR, while TCRdb's copy carries only in-frame clones and drops some. The sample lists tens of thousands of clones; 90% to 95% were seen once. About this clone: What it binds is unknown.

The CDR3 has 13 residues. V was clipped by 6 bases and J by 7 bases, with 10 bases between them. Germline-derived CDR1 and CDR2 are MNHEY and SVGAGI. Sequences were obtained from peripheral blood mononuclear cells. The sequence derives from a woman in her 50s in good health. Some clones in this sample may be carry-over from other donors' samples. V and J are TRBV6-5 and TRBJ1-6; a possible D gene is TRBD1 (5 bases). The CDR3 loop reads CASRGRENSPLHF. The CDR3 DNA reads as TGTGCCAGCAGGGGCAGGGAGAATTCACCCCTCCACTTT.